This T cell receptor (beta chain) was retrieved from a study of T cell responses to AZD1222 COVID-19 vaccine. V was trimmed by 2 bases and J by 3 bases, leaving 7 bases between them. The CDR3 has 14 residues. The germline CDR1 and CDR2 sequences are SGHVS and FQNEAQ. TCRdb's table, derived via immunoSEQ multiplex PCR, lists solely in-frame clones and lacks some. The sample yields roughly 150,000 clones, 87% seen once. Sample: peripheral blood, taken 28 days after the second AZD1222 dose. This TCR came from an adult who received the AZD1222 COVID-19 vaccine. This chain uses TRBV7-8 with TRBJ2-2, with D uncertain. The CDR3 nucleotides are TGTGCCAGCAGCTTACGCCGGGACACCGGGGAGCTGTTTTTT. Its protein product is CASSLRRDTGELFF.